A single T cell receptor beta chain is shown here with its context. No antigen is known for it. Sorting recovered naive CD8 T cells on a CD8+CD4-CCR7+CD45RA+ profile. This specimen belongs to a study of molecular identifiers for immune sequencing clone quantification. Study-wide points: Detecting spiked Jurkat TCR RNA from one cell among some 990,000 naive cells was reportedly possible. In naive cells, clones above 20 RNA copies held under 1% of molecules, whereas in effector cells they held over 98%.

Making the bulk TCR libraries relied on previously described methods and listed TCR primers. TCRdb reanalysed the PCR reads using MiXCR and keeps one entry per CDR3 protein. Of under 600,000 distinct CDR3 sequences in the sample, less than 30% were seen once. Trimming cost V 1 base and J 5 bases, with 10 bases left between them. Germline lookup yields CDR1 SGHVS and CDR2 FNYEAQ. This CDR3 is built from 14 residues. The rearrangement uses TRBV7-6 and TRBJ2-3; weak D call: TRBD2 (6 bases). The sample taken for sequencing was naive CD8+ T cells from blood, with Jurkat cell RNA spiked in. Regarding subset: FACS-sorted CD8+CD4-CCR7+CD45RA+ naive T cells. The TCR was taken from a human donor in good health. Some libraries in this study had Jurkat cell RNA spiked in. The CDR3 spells CASSLVPAGDTQYF. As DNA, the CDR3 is TGTGCCAGCAGCTTAGTTCCAGCGGGAGATACGCAGTATTTT.